These 3 T cell receptor beta chains were sequenced from one sample in a study of blood T cells in healthy people across ages (dated by TCRdb to between 2015 and 2017). The library was built by means of 5' RACE. Sequencing instrument: Illumina HiSeq 2500. A second PCR of about 6 to 11 cycles was performed with a sample-barcoded 5' primer and a J-beta primer mix. TCRdb reanalyzed the raw reads on its own, using fastp at Q25 for trimming and MiXCR for clone calling, and kept in-frame beta chains. One record per CDR3 amino acid sequence lists the most common genes and DNA. The sample includes fewer than 950,000 distinct CDR3 sequences, with around half observed a single time. In total, the top ten clones hold about 42% of the sample. The material sequenced was blood. These receptors all come from a man at least 80 years old in good health.

The CDR3 protein is CASSPRGPGAGTYEQYF. The CDR3 nucleotides read TGTGCCAGCAGCCCCAGAGGCCCGGGGGCTGGGACCTACGAGCAGTACTTC. V gene TRBV3-1 combines with J gene TRBJ2-7; either TRBD1 or TRBD2 may supply D (6 bases each). Trimming pared 4 bases from V and 2 bases from J, leaving 21 bases between. This CDR3 region has 17 residues. Germline V gives CDR1 LGHDT, CDR2 YNNKEL (reference sequence).

This rearrangement joins TRBV7-2 to TRBJ2-1; 9 nucleotides align to TRBD2. With V trimmed by 1 base and J by 0 bases, 7 bases remained unmatched. Germline V gene data show CDR1 as SGHTA and CDR2 as FQGNSA. The CDR3 has 18 residues. The CDR3 DNA reads as TGTGCCAGCAGCTTAGAACTAGCGGGCCCGAGCTCCTACAATGAGCAGTTCTTC. It codes for CASSLELAGPSSYNEQFF.

The chain carries TRBV12-3 or TRBV12-4 and TRBJ2-2, with TRBD2 matching 8 bases. The ends lost 0 bases at V and 6 bases at J; junction bases unmatched: 6. The CDR3 runs to 16 residues. CDR3 nucleotide sequence: TGTGCCAGCAGTTTAGCCGGGACTAGTGGGCCCGGGGAGCTGTTTTTT. This codes for CASSLAGTSGPGELFF.